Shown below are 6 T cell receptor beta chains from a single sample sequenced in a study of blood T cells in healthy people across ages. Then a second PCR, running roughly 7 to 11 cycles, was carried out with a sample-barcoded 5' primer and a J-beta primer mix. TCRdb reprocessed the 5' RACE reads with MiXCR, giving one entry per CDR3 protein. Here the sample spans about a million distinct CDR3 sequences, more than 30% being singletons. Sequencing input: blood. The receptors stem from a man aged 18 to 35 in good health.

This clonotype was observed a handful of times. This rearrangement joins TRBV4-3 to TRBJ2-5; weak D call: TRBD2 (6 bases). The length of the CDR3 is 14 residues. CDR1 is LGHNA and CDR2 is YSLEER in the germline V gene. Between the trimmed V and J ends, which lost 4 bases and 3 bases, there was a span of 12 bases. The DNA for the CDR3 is TGCGCCAGCAGCCCTTCGGGACTGGAAGAGACCCAGTACTTC. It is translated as CASSPSGLEETQYF.

This CDR3 is CASSLGAREEKLFF. For the CDR3, the DNA is TGTGCCAGCAGCTTAGGGGCCAGAGAGGAAAAACTGTTTTTT. V and J are TRBV7-9 and TRBJ1-4, with D uncertain. The CDR3 sequence is 14 residues long. Germline CDR1 reads SEHNR; CDR2 reads FQNEAQ (reference sequence). Deletions cut 1 base from V and 8 bases from J, with 11 bases between.

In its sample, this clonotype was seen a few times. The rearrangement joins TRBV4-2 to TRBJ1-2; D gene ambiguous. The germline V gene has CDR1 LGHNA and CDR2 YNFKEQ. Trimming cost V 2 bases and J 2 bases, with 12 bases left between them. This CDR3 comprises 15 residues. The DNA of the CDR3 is TGTGCCAGCAGCCAAACCCGGACGGGGAACTATGGCTACACCTTC. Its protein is CASSQTRTGNYGYTF.

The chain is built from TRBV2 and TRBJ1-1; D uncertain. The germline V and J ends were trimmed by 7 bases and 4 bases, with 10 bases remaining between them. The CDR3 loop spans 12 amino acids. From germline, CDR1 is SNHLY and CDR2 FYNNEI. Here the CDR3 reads CASTTWGTEAFF. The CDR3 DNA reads TGTGCCAGCACTACCTGGGGCACTGAAGCTTTCTTT.

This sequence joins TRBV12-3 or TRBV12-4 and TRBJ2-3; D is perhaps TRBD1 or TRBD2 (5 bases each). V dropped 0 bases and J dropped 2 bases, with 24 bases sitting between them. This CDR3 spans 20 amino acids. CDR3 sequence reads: CASSLADWLSGRKHTDTQYF. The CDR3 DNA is TGTGCCAGCAGTTTAGCGGATTGGCTTTCGGGGCGGAAACACACAGATACGCAGTATTTT.

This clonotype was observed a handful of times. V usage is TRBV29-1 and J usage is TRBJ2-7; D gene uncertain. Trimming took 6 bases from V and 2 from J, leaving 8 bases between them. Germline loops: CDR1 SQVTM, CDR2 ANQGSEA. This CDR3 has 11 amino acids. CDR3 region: CSVGWAYEQYF. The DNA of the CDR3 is TGCAGCGTGGGATGGGCCTACGAGCAGTACTTC.